One sample yielded the 2 T cell receptor beta chains listed below, sequenced in a study of T-cell memory formation after mild COVID-19. MiXCR, applied by TCRdb to the 5' RACE reads, yields one record per CDR3 protein. The table includes 580,000 or so distinct CDR3 sequences, around a sixth detected once. The sample consisted of PBMCs or a T cell subset sorted from them (not recorded which). Source of these receptors: an adult woman who had mild COVID-19 (a few samples of this study predate the infection). Cell type and time point are not known.

The J gene is TRBJ2-1, the V gene TRBV2; 9 nucleotides align to TRBD2. The CDR3 length is 15 residues. V trimming: 1 base; J trimming: 2 bases; junction bases outside the gene matches: 0. Germline V gives CDR1 SNHLY, CDR2 FYNNEI. This CDR3 reads CASSEGGGAYNEQFF. CDR3 coding DNA: TGTGCCAGCAGTGAAGGCGGGGGGGCCTACAATGAGCAGTTCTTC. Looking up the rest from reference TRBV2 and TRBJ2-1 gives the full variable domain: EPEVTQTPSHQVTQMGQEVILRCVPISNHLYFYWYRQILGQKVEFLVSFYNNEISEKSEIFDDQFSVERPDGSNFTLKIRSTKLEDSAMYFCASSEGGGAYNEQFFGPGTRLTVL.

This clonotype was detected many times. The chain couples TRBV9 to TRBJ2-7; TRBD1 matches 8 bases. V was clipped by 4 bases and J by 0 bases; unmatched bases: 6. CDR1 and CDR2 from the germline V gene are SGDLS and YYNGEE. The CDR3 covers 15 residues. The CDR3 sequence is CASSRGQGSSYEQYF. The CDR3 DNA reads TGTGCCAGCAGCCGTGGACAGGGAAGCTCCTACGAGCAGTACTTC.